This T cell receptor beta chain was sequenced during a study of T cells after yellow fever vaccination. This clonotype was detected a few times. Deletions cut 0 bases from V and 2 bases from J, with 13 bases between. CDR3 length: 16 amino acids. CDR1 is MNHEY and CDR2 is SVGAGI in the germline V gene. TCRdb re-called the 5' RACE reads through MiXCR, storing one row per CDR3 protein. The table includes around 600,000 distinct CDR3 sequences, 12% detected once. The V gene is TRBV6-5, the J gene TRBJ2-5; no reliable D call. Sequenced material: PBMCs, taken on the day of the yellow fever booster vaccination. This clonotype originated in a man aged 25-45 years who received the YFV17D yellow fever vaccine. CDR3 sequence reads: CASSYSNSRGQETQYF. The CDR3, as DNA: TGTGCCAGCAGTTACTCGAACTCAAGAGGTCAAGAGACCCAGTACTTC.